This T cell receptor (beta chain) is from a study of blood T cell repertoires in COVID-19. Study-wide background: Samples came from the United States, Italy and Spain, spanning acute and convalescent COVID-19. In each case, the material was cDNA or gDNA derived from T cells, B-cell-depleted T cells, or PBMCs.

Original handling: Amplification from reference gene primers served as the basis for estimated nucleated cell counts. Measured with immunoSEQ multiplex PCR; TCRdb has only the in-frame clones, and not every one. The V and J calls and clone size were taken over from that table, and D and trimming were inferred from the DNA. Altogether 35,000 to 50,000 clones are present, approximately 71% being singletons, with the ten largest covering 6.2%. This CDR3 spans 16 amino acids. Germline V gives CDR1 SGHAT, CDR2 FQNNGV. V lost 5 bases to trimming and J lost 8 bases, with 24 bases between them. Sequenced material: peripheral blood. This clonotype was obtained from a man older than 75 with acute or convalescent COVID-19. V usage is TRBV11-2 and J usage is TRBJ1-2; weak D call: TRBD1 (5 bases). The CDR3 sequence is CASSPQGLTAPTGYTF. In DNA form, the CDR3 reads TGTGCCAGCAGCCCCCAAGGGCTGACAGCTCCCACCGGCTACACCTTC. The full variable domain, completed using reference TRBV11-2 and TRBJ1-2, is EAGVAQSPRYKIIEKRQSVAFWCNPISGHATLYWYQQILGQGPKLLIQFQNNGVVDDSQLPKDRFSAERLKGVDSTLKIQPAKLEDSAVYLCASSPQGLTAPTGYTFGSGTRLTVV.